The source of this T cell receptor beta chain is a study of regulatory T cells in long-lasting Graves disease (dated by TCRdb to the early 2020s). For context, the study as a whole: Persistent Graves' disease was defined as antithyroid drug treatment for over 5 years with persistently positive TSH receptor autoantibodies. Persistent Graves' disease patients were compared with newly diagnosed Graves' disease patients by peripheral blood TCR sequencing and RNA sequencing. The study took place in China and was registered as a clinical trial. A total of roughly 35 samples underwent TCR sequencing: about 13 from persistent and about 20 from newly diagnosed Graves' disease patients. On average, persistent Graves' disease patients in the clinical cohort had been on antithyroid drugs for about 9.3 years.

This clonotype was detected a few times. Its antigen specificity is not known. One base away there is no much larger clone; base qualities are not given. V gives up 2 bases and J gives up 7 bases, and the segment between their germline ends measures 11 bases. From the germline V gene, CDR1 is MNHEY and CDR2 is SVGEGT. From its cysteine to its phenylalanine, the CDR3 spans 13 amino acids. Just the 39-base CDR3 DNA is kept, in frame starting at base 1. In light of the paper, this sample's time point label describes: persistent/refractory GD, antithyroid drugs over 5 years with positive TRAb. For both TCR sequencing and RNA sequencing, RNA was extracted from PBMCs in TRIzol. The diagnosis of Graves' disease followed American Thyroid Association guidelines. Recruitment of patients was carried out at an endocrinology department in Xi'an, China. From each patient, about 9.7 milliliters of peripheral blood was collected into an EDTA anticoagulant tube. Ficoll Paque Plus density gradient separation was used to isolate PBMCs, and no additional T cell sorting was done. An Agilent 2100 Bioanalyzer and agarose gel were used to assess RNA quality, and a NanoDrop 2000 was used to measure RNA concentration.

Receptor libraries were prepared by multiplex PCR. Sequencing instrument: Illumina HiSeq 4000. To build TCR beta libraries, CDR3 regions were amplified by Arm-PCR using iRepertoire HTBI primers. PCR products were gel purified before sequencing. In the authors' own workflow: Gene usage analysis of CDR3 amino acid clonotypes relied on the 60 or so TRBV and 12 to 15 TRBJ segments identified across samples. Filtered high-quality paired reads were merged into contigs using COPE and FqMerger. Contigs were aligned with BLAST to IMGT TRBV, TRBD and TRBJ reference genes, and CDR3 was defined per IMGT. Any clonotype with a frequency above 0.1% was counted as a highly expanded clone. Shannon entropy was used to measure repertoire diversity, and the Gini coefficient was used to measure V-J evenness. A clonotype was considered public if more than one individual shared it. The public reads were reprocessed in TCRdb via fastp at Q25 and MiXCR, keeping in-frame beta chains. For every CDR3 protein sequence, its rows merge into one entry that carries the most common genes and DNA. These V and J calls originate from TCRdb's pipeline instead of the authors' own analysis. The sample data list fewer than 450,000 distinct CDR3 sequences, and under 25% of these were observed just once. The ten largest clones add up to roughly 20% of the sample.

Points the paper makes about the study in general: Lower TCR Shannon entropy and fewer highly expanded clones were observed in persistent Graves' disease patients than in newly diagnosed patients, which suggested clonal expansion. Persistent disease showed preferential use of TRBV28, TRBJ1-2 and TRBJ2-5, whereas newly diagnosed disease favored TRBV20-1 and TRBJ2-1. Only peripheral blood was studied, because thyroid tissue, the primary lesion, was inaccessible. Sequencing and analysis were restricted to the TCR beta chain. The authors acknowledged the small sample size as a limitation that may reduce accuracy. Patients with persistent disease shared more public clonotypes (around 2,700) than newly diagnosed patients did (nearly 1,000).

The rearranged chain carries TRBV6-2 or TRBV6-3 and TRBJ2-5, with the D segment identity uncertain. The material was peripheral blood mononuclear cells (PBMCs), obtained when the disease was refractory, from a patient treated with antithyroid drugs. This clonotype was obtained from a female donor with Graves disease. CDR3 reads: CASSYLGFVTQYF. The DNA sequence is given as TGTGCCAGCAGTTACCTGGGGTTTGTGACCCAGTACTTC.